This passage covers 24 T cell receptor beta chains from one sample sequenced in a study of CD8+ T cells in alopecia areata (dated by TCRdb to the late 2010s). The sample's treatment or condition label is to be understood as: oral pan-JAK inhibitor, 5-10 mg twice daily. Libraries were made using the immunoSEQ multiplex PCR assay. For TCR sequencing, RNA was extracted from every sample and reverse transcribed into cDNA to serve as template. TCRdb retrieved this table from immuneACCESS and kept in-frame rearrangements only. Not all clones are present; in checked studies, unresolved V genes account for under half, and no reason is known for the remainder. This sample is represented by about 200,000 clones; around two fifths of them were singletons. 0.48% of the sample is held by the ten biggest clonotypes. Specimen: CD4+ T cells sorted from blood, collected at roughly week 30, from a patient treated with tofacitinib. The source of these receptors is a human donor with alopecia areata.

DNA for the CDR3: TGTGCCAGCAGCCATATTACAGGGGGCGCGAACACCGGGGAGCTGTTTTTT. Protein product: CASSHITGGANTGELFF. The rearrangement joins TRBV7-2 to TRBJ2-2, with 9 positions matching TRBD1. The ends lost 5 bases at V and 0 bases at J; junction bases unmatched: 7. The CDR3 has 17 amino acids. Germline CDR1 and CDR2: SGHTA and FQGNSA.

This chain connects TRBV2 to TRBJ1-2; D unclear. From germline, CDR1 is SNHLY and CDR2 FYNNEI. V was cut by 5 bases and J by 2 bases, with 6 bases left in between. This CDR3 spans 12 amino acids. CDR3 bases: TGTGCCAGCAGTAACACGAACTATGGCTACACCTTC. Encoded protein: CASSNTNYGYTF.

The genes are TRBV6-5 and TRBJ2-1; D possibly matches TRBD1 or TRBD2 (5 bases each). This CDR3 has 14 residues. CDR1 is MNHEY and CDR2 is SVGAGI in the germline V gene. Trimming removed 2 bases at V and 4 bases at J, with 9 bases between. CDR3 residues: CASSYKWGYNEQFF. The CDR3 DNA is TGTGCCAGCAGTTACAAGTGGGGGTACAATGAGCAGTTCTTC.

The V call is TRBV9, the J call TRBJ2-1; D ambiguous. Trimming removed 4 bases from V and 0 bases from J, with 11 bases in between. Germline lookup yields CDR1 SGDLS and CDR2 YYNGEE. CDR3 length equals 15 residues. The CDR3 DNA is TGTGCCAGCAGCCCGGATCCGAGCTCCTACAATGAGCAGTTCTTC. Protein sequence: CASSPDPSSYNEQFF.

V gene TRBV19 combines with J gene TRBJ2-1, with 10 nucleotides matching TRBD2. V lost 5 bases, J lost 0 bases, and 13 bases stayed unmatched. Germline lookup yields CDR1 LNHDA and CDR2 SQIVND (reference sequence). This CDR3 is built from 19 residues. The DNA for the CDR3 is TGTGCCAGTAGTCTGAGTAGCGGGAGGCTCCAGAGCTCCTACAATGAGCAGTTCTTC. It specifies CASSLSSGRLQSSYNEQFF. Filled out from reference TRBV19 and TRBJ2-1, the complete variable domain reads DGGITQSPKYLFRKEGQNVTLSCEQNLNHDAMYWYRQDPGQGLRLIYYSQIVNDFQKGDIAEGYSVSREKKESFPLTVTSAQKNPTAFYLCASSLSSGRLQSSYNEQFFGPGTRLTVL.

The J gene is TRBJ2-2, the V gene TRBV29-1; 7 bases agree with TRBD1. The CDR3 runs to 14 residues. With 4 bases clipped from V and 4 bases from J, the junction kept 6 bases outside the gene matches. CDR1 and CDR2 from the germline V gene are SQVTM and ANQGSEA. The CDR3 spells CSVGWTGGTGELFF. For the CDR3, the DNA is TGCAGCGTTGGCTGGACAGGAGGCACCGGGGAGCTGTTTTTT.

This clone was picked up a small number of times. The genes are TRBV29-1 and TRBJ2-7; perhaps TRBD2 as D (6 bases). The V end lost 8 bases, the J end lost 6 bases, and 20 bases lay between the germline ends. This CDR3 spans 13 amino acids. Germline loops: CDR1 SQVTM, CDR2 ANQGSEA. Written as DNA, the CDR3 is TGCAGCACCCGGGACTTTGGGGCCATCGAGCAGTACTTC. The encoded protein is CSTRDFGAIEQYF.

This chain uses TRBV18 with TRBJ2-2; D unclear. Per the germline V gene, CDR1 is KGHSH and CDR2 is LQKENI. V lost 1 base and J lost 16, with 10 bases in between. The CDR3 totals 11 residues. The CDR3 region is CASSPLRWKFF. In DNA form, the CDR3 reads TGTGCCAGCTCACCACTTCGTTGGAAGTTTTTT.

The chain links TRBV29-1 to TRBJ1-1; 7 nucleotides agree with TRBD1. Germline V gene data show CDR1 as SQVTM and CDR2 as ANQGSEA. J was trimmed by 1 base and V by 3 bases; bases with no gene match: 2. The CDR3 has 13 amino acids. DNA for the CDR3: TGCAGCGTTGAGGGGACAGAGAACACTGAAGCTTTCTTT. Translating it yields CSVEGTENTEAFF.

This chain links TRBV10-3 with TRBJ1-1; no definite D call. The V end lost 4 bases, the J end lost 10 bases, and 10 bases lay between the germline ends. The CDR3 covers 11 residues. CDR1 is ENHRY, CDR2 SYGVKD, per germline. The CDR3 loop is CAISGREGAFF. CDR3 bases: TGTGCCATCAGTGGGAGGGAGGGAGCTTTCTTT.

This clone was found a few times. The chain links TRBV19 to TRBJ2-7; 7 nucleotides match TRBD1. V lost 4 bases to trimming and J lost 2 bases; unmatched junction nucleotides: 8. Germline CDR1 and CDR2: LNHDA and SQIVND (reference sequence). This CDR3 comprises 15 residues. This chain's CDR3 is CASSNRDRLAYEQYF. The CDR3 nucleotides read TGTGCCAGTAGTAACCGGGACAGATTAGCCTACGAGCAGTACTTC.

The sample holds a few counts of this clone. V usage is TRBV5-1 and J usage is TRBJ1-1; D unresolved. The germline CDR1 and CDR2 sequences are SGHRS and YFSETQ. The CDR3 contains 13 residues. The ends were cut back, 2 bases at V and 0 bases at J, with 5 bases in the middle. The CDR3: CASSFTVNTEAFF. The CDR3 DNA reads as TGCGCCAGCAGCTTTACAGTGAACACTGAAGCTTTCTTT.

This chain joins TRBV7-9 and TRBJ2-7; TRBD1 matches 10 bases. Germline V gives CDR1 SEHNR, CDR2 FQNEAQ (reference sequence). This CDR3 region has 15 residues. V shed 5 bases and J 4 bases; nucleotides not matched to a gene: 8. DNA of the CDR3: TGTGCCAGCAGCACCCGGGACAGGGGCGGGTACGAGCAGTACTTC. It yields the protein CASSTRDRGGYEQYF.

This chain joins TRBV7-2 and TRBJ1-2; 8 nucleotides agree with TRBD1. In germline, CDR1 is SGHTA, CDR2 FQGNSA. There are 17 residues in the CDR3. V dropped 2 bases and J dropped 7; count of bases not matched to a gene: 15. The CDR3 protein is CASSLMVFLGQGPGYTF. The CDR3 DNA sequence: TGTGCCAGCAGCTTAATGGTTTTCCTTGGACAGGGACCTGGCTACACCTTC.

This clone was counted only a few times. The same CDR3 arises from other DNA sequences in this sample as well. The chain is built from TRBV7-9 and TRBJ2-7, with D uncertain. Trimming took off 1 base at V and 1 base at J, with 2 bases between the two ends. Germline lookup yields CDR1 SEHNR and CDR2 FQNEAQ (reference sequence). The CDR3 is 12 amino acids. The CDR3 bases are TGTGCCAGCAGCTTAGTATCCTACGAGCAGTACTTC. The encoded protein is CASSLVSYEQYF.

The chain is built from TRBV30 and TRBJ1-1; D unresolved. The germline V and J ends were trimmed by 3 bases and 0 bases, with 8 bases remaining between them. The CDR3 covers 13 residues. The germline V gene encodes CDR1 GTSNPN and CDR2 SVGIG (reference sequence). The CDR3 region is CAWSRNLNTEAFF. The DNA for the CDR3 is TGTGCCTGGAGCCGAAATTTGAACACTGAAGCTTTCTTT.

This sequence joins TRBV6-6 and TRBJ1-2, with a possible D match to TRBD1 (6 bases). This CDR3 spans 16 amino acids. The V gene's germline CDR1 is MNHNY and CDR2 SVGAGI (reference sequence). V was clipped by 0 bases and J by 2 bases, with 13 bases between them. The CDR3 DNA is TGTGCCAGCAGTTACTCGAACGGACAGCCAAACTATGGCTACACCTTC. Its protein is CASSYSNGQPNYGYTF.

This clone was recorded once. The chain has TRBV15 and TRBJ2-1; TRBD2 agrees at 10 bases. The CDR3 sequence is 16 residues long. Trimming took 1 base from V and 2 from J; bases not matched to a gene: 2. Germline V gene sequence: CDR1 LNHNV, CDR2 YYDKDF (reference sequence). For the CDR3, the DNA is TGTGCCACCAGCAGAGGCCTAGCGGGAGCCTACAATGAGCAGTTCTTC. This encodes CATSRGLAGAYNEQFF.

The chain carries TRBV5-1 and TRBJ1-1, with D perhaps matching TRBD1 (5 bases). From germline, CDR1 is SGHRS and CDR2 YFSETQ. This CDR3 has 16 residues. Trimming took 0 bases from V and 0 from J, leaving 12 bases between them. The chain's CDR3 is CASSLELGGLNTEAFF. The CDR3 DNA sequence: TGCGCCAGCAGCTTGGAATTGGGGGGTTTGAACACTGAAGCTTTCTTT.

The V and J genes are TRBV18 and TRBJ1-3, with D maybe TRBD1 (5 bases). In germline, CDR1 is KGHSH, CDR2 LQKENI. The germline V and J ends were trimmed by 2 bases and 1 base, with 18 bases remaining between them. CDR3 length: 18 residues. The CDR3 is CASSPNRGAGRSGNTIYF. CDR3 coding DNA: TGTGCCAGCTCACCAAATCGGGGAGCAGGGCGTTCTGGAAACACCATATATTTT.

This chain joins TRBV29-1 and TRBJ1-1; 7 bases align to TRBD1. Trimming at V came to 5 bases and at J to 1 base, leaving 13 bases not matched to a gene. The germline V gene has CDR1 SQVTM and CDR2 ANQGSEA. The CDR3 sequence is 16 residues long. CDR3 nucleotides: TGCAGCGTTTTTCCGTTGGGACAGTCCGGGAACACTGAAGCTTTCTTT. Translation: CSVFPLGQSGNTEAFF.

A few counts support this clone. This sequence joins TRBV5-6 and TRBJ1-6, with 7 bases lining up with TRBD1. Losses at the gene ends were 4 bases for V and 3 bases for J; bases not matched to a gene: 10. This CDR3 region has 17 residues. CDR1 SGHDT and CDR2 YYEEEE come from the germline V gene. The CDR3 region has the DNA TGTGCCAGCAGCCCCCTACAGGGGAGTAACTATAATTCACCCCTCCACTTT. This encodes CASSPLQGSNYNSPLHF.

The chain combines TRBV4-1 with TRBJ2-1; the match to TRBD2 covers 11 bases. Germline V lookup: CDR1 MGHRA, CDR2 YSYEKL. This CDR3 is built from 17 residues. Trimming at V came to 4 bases and at J to 0 bases, leaving 5 bases not matched to a gene. For the CDR3, the DNA is TGCGCCAGCAGCCGGGAAACTAGCGGGAGCTCCTACAATGAGCAGTTCTTC. Its translation: CASSRETSGSSYNEQFF.

The rearrangement joins TRBV23-1 to TRBJ2-7; tentative D call: TRBD1 (10 bases). TRBV23-1 is identified as an open reading frame with a role that is uncertain. V was cut by 0 bases and J by 5 bases, with 41 bases left in between. The CDR3 extends over 24 amino acids. CDR3: CASSQSKLLAGDRGMEREVNEQYF. The CDR3 DNA reads TGCGCCAGCAGTCAATCGAAATTATTGGCCGGGGACAGGGGAATGGAGCGGGAGGTCAACGAGCAGTACTTC.